A single sample gave rise to the 3 T cell receptor beta chains below, sequenced in a study of human T cells and chemical hapten exposure. The template was total RNA from unfractionated whole blood. Separate cDNA molecules received unique molecular identifiers, which the library attached to them. Each CDR3 protein gets one entry after TCRdb re-called the reads with MiXCR. The top ten hold 1.1% to 1.5% of the sample, which has about 120,000 distinct CDR3 sequences, 8.5% seen once. Sequences were obtained from whole blood. Receptors were obtained from a human donor in good health. Some clones in this sample may be carry-over from other donors' samples.

The chain has TRBV5-4 and TRBJ1-4; unclear D gene. The CDR3 has 12 residues. Germline CDR1 reads SGHNT; CDR2 reads YYREEE (reference sequence). With 1 base removed from V and 7 bases from J, the gap between germline ends came to 5 bases. CDR3 protein: CASSLSGEKLFF. CDR3 DNA: TGTGCCAGCAGCTTGTCGGGTGAAAAACTGTTTTTT.

In the case of this clonotype: A single base separates this from a much larger clone, so it may be a read error. The chain combines TRBV20-1 with TRBJ1-2; TRBD1 is a possible D gene (5 bases). V was pared by 2 bases and J by 3 bases, with 13 bases between. Germline lookup yields CDR1 DFQATT and CDR2 SNEGSKA (reference sequence). The CDR3 loop spans 14 amino acids. The CDR3 bases are TGCAGTGCTAGAACCAGGGTCGACGACTATGGCTACACCTTC. Amino acids: CSARTRVDDYGYTF.

There are a few counts of this clonotype. The V call is TRBV19, the J call TRBJ2-3; no definite D call. Trimming removed 5 bases from V and 1 base from J, with 10 bases in between. The CDR3 contains 14 residues. Germline loops: CDR1 LNHDA, CDR2 SQIVND (reference sequence). This chain's CDR3 is CASSWQRGTDTQYF. The CDR3 DNA reads as TGTGCCAGTAGTTGGCAACGGGGCACAGATACGCAGTATTTT.